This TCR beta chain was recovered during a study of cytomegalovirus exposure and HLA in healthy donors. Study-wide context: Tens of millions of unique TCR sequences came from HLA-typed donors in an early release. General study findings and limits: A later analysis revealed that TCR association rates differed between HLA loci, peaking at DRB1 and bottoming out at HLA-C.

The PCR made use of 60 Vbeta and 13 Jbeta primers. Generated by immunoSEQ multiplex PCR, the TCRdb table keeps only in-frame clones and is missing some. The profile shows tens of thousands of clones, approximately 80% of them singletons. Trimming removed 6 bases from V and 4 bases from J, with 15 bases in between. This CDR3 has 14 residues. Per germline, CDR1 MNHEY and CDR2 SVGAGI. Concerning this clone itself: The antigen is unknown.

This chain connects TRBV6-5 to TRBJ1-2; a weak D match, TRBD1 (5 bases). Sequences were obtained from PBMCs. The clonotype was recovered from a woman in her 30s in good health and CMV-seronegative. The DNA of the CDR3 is TGTGCCAGCAGACCCTCGGGGGGGGGCTATGGCTACACCTTC. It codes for CASRPSGGGYGYTF.